This T cell receptor beta chain was sequenced during a study of blood T cell repertoires in COVID-19. At the level of the study: Sites in the United States, Italy and Spain provided acute and convalescent COVID-19 samples. T cells, B-cell-depleted T cells, or PBMCs provided the cDNA or gDNA that served as material.

Trimming pared 4 bases from V and 4 bases from J, leaving 14 bases between. Germline-derived CDR1 and CDR2 are SGHRS and YFSETQ. The CDR3 is 14 amino acids. In the original analysis: The assay estimated nucleated cells by amplifying reference gene primers. Only in-frame clones appear in the TCRdb table, and some are missing; sequencing was by immunoSEQ multiplex PCR. That table furnishes V, J and clone size, whereas the DNA furnished D and trimming. The table has approximately 200,000 clones, about 76% seen once. Seattle cases were enrolled at active infection and followed longitudinally. This clonotype was obtained from a woman in her thirties or forties with COVID-19, enrolled during active disease. The sample consisted of peripheral blood. The chain employs TRBV5-1 and TRBJ1-1; D may be TRBD1 (6 bases). The CDR3 is CASSKSQGLTEAFF. Here the CDR3 DNA reads TGCGCCAGCAGCAAGTCACAGGGCCTCACTGAAGCTTTCTTT.